This T cell receptor (beta chain) was captured in a study of control samples from healthy donors and cancer patients. Clones were sequenced by immunoSEQ multiplex PCR, and TCRdb holds only the in-frame ones, with some missing. Of some 77,000 clones in the sample, less than 90% were seen once. The sequence derives from a woman aged 60-75 years in good health. Sequencing was performed on blood.

CDR3 sequence reads: CASSRLGDRADSGNTIYF. CDR3 bases: TGTGCCAGCAGCCGTTTGGGGGACAGGGCCGACTCTGGAAACACCATATATTTT. The rearrangement links TRBV7-9 to TRBJ1-3; 9 nucleotides match TRBD1. The CDR3 length is 18 residues. Germline CDR1 and CDR2: SEHNR and FQNEAQ (reference sequence). The J segment lost 0 bases and the V segment lost 5 bases, leaving 11 bases of the junction unmatched.